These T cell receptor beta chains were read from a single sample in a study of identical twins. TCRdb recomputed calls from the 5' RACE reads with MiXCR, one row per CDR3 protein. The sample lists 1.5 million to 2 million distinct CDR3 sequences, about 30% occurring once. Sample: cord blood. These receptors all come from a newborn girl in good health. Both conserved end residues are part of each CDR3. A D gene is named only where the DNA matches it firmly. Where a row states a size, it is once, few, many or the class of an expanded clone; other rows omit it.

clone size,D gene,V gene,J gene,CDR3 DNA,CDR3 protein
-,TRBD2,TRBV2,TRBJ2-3,TGTGCCAGCAGTCCTAGACTAGCGGGAGGAATAGATACGCAGTATTTT,CASSPRLAGGIDTQYF
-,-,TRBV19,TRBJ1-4,TGTGCCAGTAGGACCCAGAATAATGAAAAACTGTTTTTT,CASRTQNNEKLFF
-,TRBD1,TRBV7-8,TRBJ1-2,TGTGCCAGCAGCTTAGGGGCAGGGGGCGCCTATGGCTACACCTTC,CASSLGAGGAYGYTF
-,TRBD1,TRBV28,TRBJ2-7,TGTGCCAGCAGGGGACAGGTCGTGGACTACGAGCAGTACTTC,CASRGQVVDYEQYF
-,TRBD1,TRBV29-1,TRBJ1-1,TGCAGCGTTGTAAGGGTGGCAGGGGGGAACACTGGAGCTTTCTTT,CSVVRVAGGNTGAFF
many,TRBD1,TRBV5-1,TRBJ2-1,TGCGCCAGCAGCTTTGGGACAGGGGCTTACAATGAGCAGTTCTTC,CASSFGTGAYNEQFF
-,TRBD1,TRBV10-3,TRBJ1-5,TGTGCCAGCTCGGGACAGGGAGGCGGCAATCAGCCCCAGCATTTT,CASSGQGGGNQPQHF
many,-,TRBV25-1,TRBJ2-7,TGTGCCAGCAGTGGTATTCACGAGCAGTACTTC,CASSGIHEQYF
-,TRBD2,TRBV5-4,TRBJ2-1,TGTGCCAGCAGCTTTGCGGGGGGGCGTCCGTACAATGAGCAGTTCTTC,CASSFAGGRPYNEQFF
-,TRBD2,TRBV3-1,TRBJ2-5,TGTGCCAGCAGAGTACTAGCGGGGGAAGAGACCCAGTACTTC,CASRVLAGEETQYF
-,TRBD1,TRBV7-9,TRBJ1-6,TGTGCCAGCATGGGACAGGGGTGGAACTTAAGCTCCTATAATTCACCCCTCCACTTT,CASMGQGWNLSSYNSPLHF
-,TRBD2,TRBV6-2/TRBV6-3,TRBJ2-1,TGTGCCAGCAGTTACGCTAGCGGGGGAAACAATGAGCAGTTCTTC,CASSYASGGNNEQFF
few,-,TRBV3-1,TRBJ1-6,TGTGCCAGCAGCAGCCGGACAGCCTATAATTCACCCCTCCACTTT,CASSSRTAYNSPLHF
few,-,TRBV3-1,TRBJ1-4,TGTGCCAGCAGCCAGGGTGGCAGATCTAATGAAAAACTGTTTTTT,CASSQGGRSNEKLFF
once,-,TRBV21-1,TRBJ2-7,TGTGCCAGCAGCAACCGGGACAGACTCTACAATGAGCAGTACTTC,CASSNRDRLYNEQYF
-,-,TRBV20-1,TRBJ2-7,TGCAGTGCTAGAGATCCACTAGGGGTACCCGAGCAGTACTTC,CSARDPLGVPEQYF
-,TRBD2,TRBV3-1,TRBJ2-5,TGTGCCAGCAGCCAAGGGCCACTAGCGTCCCAAGAGACCCAGTACTTC,CASSQGPLASQETQYF
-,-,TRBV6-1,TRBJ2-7,TGTGCCAGCAATGAAGAAGTTAGAGACAGAGCCTACGAGCAGTACTTC,CASNEEVRDRAYEQYF
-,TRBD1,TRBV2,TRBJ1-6,TGTGCCAGCAGTCCCAAGCCACTCAATTACAGGGGGAGAGGGGATAATTCACCCCTCCACTTT,CASSPKPLNYRGRGDNSPLHF